This T cell receptor (beta chain) was captured by sequencing in a study of identical twins. Trimming took 4 bases from V and 5 from J, leaving 11 bases between them. Germline loops: CDR1 SGHAT, CDR2 FQNNGV. CDR3 length: 14 residues. Note on this clonotype: The antigen remains undetermined.

From the 5' RACE reads, TCRdb called clonotypes with MiXCR, one entry per CDR3 protein. The table has around 530,000 distinct CDR3 sequences, 13% to 15% seen once. Study-wide results and caveats: Within beta out-of-frame sequences, the excess sharing observed between twins was weaker. Insertions were reduced in abundant cord blood beta clonotypes but not in memory repertoires.

A further study also used this sample, focusing on yellow fever vaccine responses in identical twins.

The TCR comes from a woman younger than 35 in good health. The genes are TRBV11-2 and TRBJ1-4, with a tentative D call TRBD1 (5 bases). The sequenced sample was CD4+ T cells sorted from blood. The CDR3 reads CASSSGGWNEKLFF. The CDR3 region has the DNA TGTGCCAGCAGCTCCGGGGGGTGGAATGAAAAACTGTTTTTT. The variable domain in full, completed from reference TRBV11-2 and TRBJ1-4, reads EAGVAQSPRYKIIEKRQSVAFWCNPISGHATLYWYQQILGQGPKLLIQFQNNGVVDDSQLPKDRFSAERLKGVDSTLKIQPAKLEDSAVYLCASSSGGWNEKLFFGSGTQLSVL.